The T cell receptor (beta chain) described here comes from a study of blood T cell repertoires in COVID-19. Overall study: Sample material is recorded as cDNA or gDNA derived from T cells, B-cell-depleted T cells, or PBMCs.

The V and J ends lost 3 bases and 5 bases, in that order; junction bases with no gene match: 3. Germline-derived CDR1 and CDR2 are SGHTA and FQGNSA. This CDR3 has 14 amino acids. Sequencing used immunoSEQ multiplex PCR; TCRdb keeps in-frame clones, though not all of them. The sample shows 35,000 to 45,000 clones, roughly 90% of them seen only once. The TCR comes from a human donor in a cohort sampled during active COVID-19. The chain combines TRBV7-2 with TRBJ1-1; the match to TRBD1 covers 10 bases. The sequenced sample consisted of peripheral blood. CDR3 bases: TGTGCCAGCAGCTTGGGACAGGGGAGGACTGAAGCTTTCTTT. It translates to CASSLGQGRTEAFF. Full variable domain (remainder filled in from reference TRBV7-2 and TRBJ1-1): GAGVSQSPSNKVTEKGKDVELRCDPISGHTALYWYRQSLGQGLEFLIYFQGNSAPDKSGLPSDRFSAERTGGSVSTLTIQRTQQEDSAVYLCASSLGQGRTEAFFGQGTRLTVV.